This entry describes one T cell receptor (beta chain). The germline gives CDR1 DFQATT, CDR2 SNEGSKA (reference sequence). V lost 6 bases and J 4 bases, leaving 5 bases between the germline ends. This CDR3 spans 10 amino acids. This record belongs to a study of control samples from healthy donors and cancer patients. The repertoire was sequenced with immunoSEQ multiplex PCR; TCRdb's copy has only in-frame clones and lacks some. In the table there are some 74,000 clones, 83% of which are singletons. Sequenced sample: blood. V usage is TRBV20-1 and J usage is TRBJ2-3; D remains ambiguous. The clonotype comes from a man between 60 and 75 years old in good health. Here the CDR3 reads CSAAADTQYF. CDR3 nucleotides: TGCAGTGCCGCGGCAGATACGCAGTATTTT.